These 29 T cell receptor beta chains came from one sample sequenced in a study of control samples from healthy donors and cancer patients. The protocol was immunoSEQ multiplex PCR, while the TCRdb copy is restricted to in-frame clones and leaves out a portion. Of about 160,000 clones listed, 70% to 90% are singletons. Sequencing used blood. These receptors were taken from a man aged 25 to 45 in good health.

This clone occurred once. The J gene is TRBJ1-1, the V gene TRBV25-1; 8 positions agree with TRBD1. Germline lookup yields CDR1 MGHDK and CDR2 SYGVNS. J gave up 4 bases and V 7 bases, and 14 bases lay outside the gene matches. This CDR3 region has 16 residues. The CDR3 DNA reads TGTGCCAGCAAAGGGGCAGACAGGGGAATCAGCACTGAAGCTTTCTTT. It yields the protein CASKGADRGISTEAFF.

The chain links TRBV7-3 to TRBJ2-1, with 13 bases identical to TRBD2. The trim removed 5 bases at V and 6 bases at J, leaving 7 bases unmatched. Germline V CDR1 and CDR2: SGHTA, FQGTGA. This CDR3 comprises 16 residues. The CDR3 region is CASSPRTSGRANEQFF. Written as DNA, the CDR3 is TGTGCCAGCAGCCCCCGCACTAGCGGGAGGGCCAATGAGCAGTTCTTC. The entire variable domain, with the rest obtained from reference TRBV7-3 and TRBJ2-1, is as follows: GAGVSQTPSNKVTEKGKYVELRCDPISGHTALYWYRQSLGQGPEFLIYFQGTGAADDSGLPNDRFFAVRPEGSVSTLKIQRTERGDSAVYLCASSPRTSGRANEQFFGPGTRLTVL.

This clone occurred a few times. The chain joins TRBV6-2 or TRBV6-3 to TRBJ1-1; D perhaps matches TRBD1 (6 bases). V was pared by 0 bases and J by 2 bases, with 13 bases between. Germline values: CDR1 MNHEY, CDR2 SVGEGT. This CDR3 contains 16 residues. For the CDR3, the DNA is TGTGCCAGCAGTTACTCGGGAACAGGGTCCAACACTGAAGCTTTCTTT. Translated: CASSYSGTGSNTEAFF.

The chain employs TRBV10-3 and TRBJ2-7; 7 bases map to TRBD2. The CDR3 length is 15 residues. In germline, CDR1 is ENHRY, CDR2 SYGVKD. Trimming removed 2 bases from V and 4 bases from J; junction bases left unmatched: 8. The CDR3 region has the DNA TGTGCCATCAGTGAGCCAGGGAGGGTAGCGTACGAGCAGTACTTC. The encoded protein is CAISEPGRVAYEQYF.

The chain recombines TRBV7-2 with TRBJ2-2; no clear D. V lost 4 bases, J lost 0 bases, and 18 bases lay in between. This CDR3 comprises 18 residues. CDR1 and CDR2 from the germline V gene are SGHTA and FQGNSA. CDR3 DNA sequence: TGTGCCAGCAGCTCATCCCGGCAGGCGATCCCGAACACCGGGGAGCTGTTTTTT. Translating it yields CASSSSRQAIPNTGELFF. Full variable domain (missing parts from reference TRBV7-2 and TRBJ2-2): GAGVSQSPSNKVTEKGKDVELRCDPISGHTALYWYRQSLGQGLEFLIYFQGNSAPDKSGLPSDRFSAERTGGSVSTLTIQRTQQEDSAVYLCASSSSRQAIPNTGELFFGEGSRLTVL.

The chain carries TRBV29-1 and TRBJ2-7; 7 bases line up with TRBD2. Per germline, CDR1 SQVTM and CDR2 ANQGSEA. This CDR3 has 11 amino acids. V was pared by 3 bases and J by 6 bases, with 2 bases of the junction left unmatched. CDR3 in DNA: TGCAGCGTTGATAAGCGGGGCGAGCAGTACTTC. It translates to CSVDKRGEQYF.

J is TRBJ1-1 and V is TRBV29-1; unclear D gene. Germline CDR1 is SQVTM and CDR2 is ANQGSEA. Trimming pared 2 bases from V and 7 bases from J, leaving 5 bases between. The length of the CDR3 is 10 residues. The CDR3 nucleotides read TGCAGCGTTGAATGGGGTGAAGCTTTCTTT. This codes for CSVEWGEAFF.

The chain recombines TRBV6-2 or TRBV6-3 with TRBJ2-1; 7 bases map to TRBD2. This CDR3 is 16 amino acids long. Germline CDR1 MNHEY, CDR2 SVGEGT. With V trimmed by 5 bases and J by 4 bases, 11 bases remained unmatched. DNA of the CDR3: TGTGCCAGCAGTAACCGACTAGCAAGACTATACAATGAGCAGTTCTTC. The encoded protein is CASSNRLARLYNEQFF.

This clone appeared a single time. The J gene is TRBJ2-7, the V gene TRBV7-8; D is uncertain. This CDR3 region has 14 residues. Trimming took off 5 bases at V and 3 bases at J, with 14 bases between the two ends. The germline V gene has CDR1 SGHVS and CDR2 FQNEAQ. CDR3 residues: CASSANRVFYEQYF. CDR3 sequence (DNA): TGTGCCAGCAGCGCAAACCGGGTTTTCTACGAGCAGTACTTC.

The chain joins TRBV5-1 to TRBJ2-1; 11 bases match TRBD2. The CDR3 contains 16 residues. Germline values: CDR1 SGHRS, CDR2 YFSETQ. V trimming: 3 bases; J trimming: 5 bases; junction bases outside the gene matches: 7. DNA of the CDR3: TGCGCCAGCAGCTCGATAGCGGGAGGGGGGCACAATGAGCAGTTCTTC. Its protein product is CASSSIAGGGHNEQFF.

V is TRBV11-1 and J is TRBJ1-6, with D unclear. Germline V gives CDR1 SGHAT, CDR2 FQDESV (reference sequence). There are 14 residues in the CDR3. The V end was cut by 1 base, the J end by 7 bases, with 8 bases between. Here the CDR3 DNA reads TGTGCCAGCAGCTTAGGGTTATCCAATTCACCCCTCCACTTT. This encodes CASSLGLSNSPLHF.

The chain recombines TRBV29-1 with TRBJ2-2; 7 bases match TRBD1. This CDR3 comprises 12 residues. Per germline, CDR1 SQVTM and CDR2 ANQGSEA. V shed 7 bases and J 6 bases; nucleotides not matched to a gene: 5. The CDR3 nucleotides read TGCAGCGCGCTACAGGGGCCCGGGGAGCTGTTTTTT. This codes for CSALQGPGELFF.

This chain connects TRBV27 to TRBJ2-1; D is ambiguous. V lost 0 bases and J lost 5, with 11 bases in between. Looked up from germline, CDR1 is MNHEY and CDR2 is SMNVEV (reference sequence). The CDR3 consists of 15 residues. In nucleotides, the CDR3 is TGTGCCAGCAGTTTATCGGTTGGCTCGAACAATGAGCAGTTCTTC. Its translation: CASSLSVGSNNEQFF.

The gene calls are TRBV9 and TRBJ1-1, with TRBD1 matching over 7 bases. The V gene end was trimmed by 4 bases and the J gene end by 3 bases; junction bases not matched to a gene: 6. CDR3 length: 14 amino acids. The germline CDR1 and CDR2 sequences are SGDLS and YYNGEE. As DNA, the CDR3 is TGTGCCAGCAGCACCTCCCAGGGGGACACTGAAGCTTTCTTT. It encodes CASSTSQGDTEAFF.

The chain has TRBV5-5 and TRBJ2-1, with 10 bases aligning to TRBD1. This CDR3 region has 16 residues. From germline, CDR1 is SGHKS and CDR2 YYEKEE (reference sequence). With 1 base clipped from V and 1 base from J, the junction kept 2 bases outside the gene matches. CDR3 loop: CASSLQGQGSYNEQFF. The DNA for the CDR3 is TGTGCCAGCAGCTTGCAGGGACAGGGGTCCTACAATGAGCAGTTCTTC.

The rearrangement uses TRBV5-1 and TRBJ2-3, with D perhaps matching TRBD1 (6 bases). Between the trimmed V and J ends, which lost 0 bases and 5 bases, there was a span of 13 bases. This CDR3 has 15 residues. The germline V gene encodes CDR1 SGHRS and CDR2 YFSETQ. In DNA, the CDR3 is TGCGCCAGCAGCTTGGGGACAGAACGAGTAGATACGCAGTATTTT. Its protein product is CASSLGTERVDTQYF. The full variable domain, its missing parts supplied by reference TRBV5-1 and TRBJ2-3, is KAGVTQTPRYLIKTRGQQVTLSCSPISGHRSVSWYQQTPGQGLQFLFEYFSETQRNKGNFPGRFSGRQFSNSRSEMNVSTLELGDSALYLCASSLGTERVDTQYFGPGTRLTVL.

The CDR3: CASSLPGQTQFF. The DNA of the CDR3 is TGTGCCAGCAGCCTCCCCGGACAGACCCAGTTCTTC. V gene TRBV3-1 (or the pseudogene TRBV3-2) combines with J gene TRBJ2-1, with D tentatively TRBD1 (6 bases). Germline V gene data show CDR1 as LGHDT and CDR2 as YNNKEL (reference sequence). Between the trimmed V and J ends, which lost 4 bases and 13 bases, there was a span of 14 bases. CDR3 size: 12 residues.

V usage is TRBV12-3 or TRBV12-4 and J usage is TRBJ2-7; the D gene is possibly TRBD1 (6 bases). V gave up 4 bases and J gave up 6 bases, with 10 bases separating them. This CDR3 is built from 12 residues. The CDR3 sequence is CASSSTGSEQYF. The CDR3 nucleotides are TGTGCCAGCAGTTCGACAGGAAGCGAGCAGTACTTC.

V gene TRBV27 combines with J gene TRBJ1-5; 10 nucleotides match TRBD1. In germline, CDR1 is MNHEY, CDR2 SMNVEV (reference sequence). This CDR3 is built from 17 residues. Trimming took 4 bases from V and 3 from J; bases not matched to a gene: 9. For the CDR3, the DNA is TGTGCCAGCAGTTCCCGGGACAGGGGAAGGTACAATCAGCCCCAGCATTTT. Its translation is CASSSRDRGRYNQPQHF.

The V and J genes are TRBV27 and TRBJ2-1, with 7 bases matching TRBD2. The CDR3 has 14 amino acids. Unmatched junction bases numbered 3, after V lost 5 bases and J lost 2 bases. Germline CDR1 and CDR2: MNHEY and SMNVEV (reference sequence). CDR3 region: CASSPGLPYNEQFF. The CDR3 DNA follows: TGTGCCAGCAGTCCGGGACTACCCTACAATGAGCAGTTCTTC.

V gene TRBV3-1 (or the pseudogene TRBV3-2) combines with J gene TRBJ1-6, with 7 nucleotides matching TRBD1. J lost 3 bases, V lost 5 bases, and 7 bases had no gene match. The CDR3 has 16 residues. CDR1 is LGHDT, CDR2 YNNKEL, per germline (reference sequence). CDR3 nucleotides: TGTGCCAGCAGCTTGCAGACAGGGTACTATAATTCACCCCTCCACTTT. It translates to CASSLQTGYYNSPLHF.

The chain joins TRBV7-2 to TRBJ1-5; tentatively, D is TRBD1 (6 bases). Germline V gene sequence: CDR1 SGHTA, CDR2 FQGNSA. The length of the CDR3 is 16 residues. Deletions cut 1 base from V and 9 bases from J, with 19 bases between. The CDR3 loop reads CASSLDPRTVGRPQHF. In nucleotides, the CDR3 is TGTGCCAGCAGCTTAGACCCCCGGACAGTTGGTAGGCCCCAGCATTTT. The variable domain in full, with the rest retrieved from reference TRBV7-2 and TRBJ1-5, is GAGVSQSPSNKVTEKGKDVELRCDPISGHTALYWYRQSLGQGLEFLIYFQGNSAPDKSGLPSDRFSAERTGGSVSTLTIQRTQQEDSAVYLCASSLDPRTVGRPQHFGDGTRLSIL.

This chain joins TRBV6-5 and TRBJ2-5, with unresolved D. The CDR3 spans 11 residues. The ends were cut back, 2 bases at V and 8 bases at J, with 6 bases in the middle. CDR1 and CDR2 (germline): MNHEY, SVGAGI. CDR3 protein: CASSYGHTQYF. CDR3 coding DNA: TGTGCCAGCAGTTACGGGCATACCCAGTACTTC.

The chain joins TRBV5-1 to TRBJ2-2; weak D call: TRBD2 (5 bases). The V end lost 4 bases, the J end lost 7 bases, and 14 bases lay between the germline ends. Looked up from germline, CDR1 is SGHRS and CDR2 is YFSETQ. This CDR3 comprises 14 residues. CDR3 in DNA: TGCGCCAGCAGCCGGGCGGGTCCCAACGGGGAGCTGTTTTTT. It translates to CASSRAGPNGELFF.

The V gene is TRBV5-1, the J gene TRBJ1-3; D gene unclear. Trimming cost V 4 bases and J 3 bases, with 14 bases left between them. The germline V gene has CDR1 SGHRS and CDR2 YFSETQ. The CDR3 runs 15 residues. The CDR3 region is CASSLDQELGNTIYF. DNA for the CDR3: TGCGCCAGCAGCCTGGATCAGGAACTTGGAAACACCATATATTTT.

The rearrangement links TRBV6-5 to TRBJ1-4; 7 bases map to TRBD1. V shed 0 bases, J shed 8 bases, and the junction held 9 bases outside the gene matches. The germline gives CDR1 MNHEY, CDR2 SVGAGI. This CDR3 has 16 amino acids. CDR3 sequence (DNA): TGTGCCAGCAGTTACTCCTCCGGGACAGCGCGAGAAAAACTGTTTTTT. Protein sequence: CASSYSSGTAREKLFF.

This clone was picked up a small number of times. Additional DNA sequences in this sample encode the identical CDR3. The chain combines TRBV6-5 with TRBJ2-7; D uncertain. Per germline, CDR1 MNHEY and CDR2 SVGAGI. Deletions cut 2 bases from V and 0 bases from J, with 8 bases between. This CDR3 region has 14 residues. CDR3 loop: CASSYGPSSYEQYF. As DNA, the CDR3 is TGTGCCAGCAGTTACGGCCCAAGCTCCTACGAGCAGTACTTC.

This chain joins TRBV4-2 and TRBJ1-2; 7 bases are a match to TRBD1. Germline lookup yields CDR1 LGHNA and CDR2 YNFKEQ. V trimming: 1 base; J trimming: 7 bases; junction bases outside the gene matches: 9. CDR3 length: 15 amino acids. The CDR3, as DNA: TGTGCCAGCAGCCAAGGTTTCGAGGGGGCGCGTGGCTACACCTTC. Its translation: CASSQGFEGARGYTF.

This chain links TRBV7-2 with TRBJ2-2; D is undetermined. This CDR3 region has 12 residues. V shed 4 bases and J shed 6 bases, with 6 bases lying between them. CDR1 and CDR2 (germline): SGHTA, FQGNSA. This CDR3 is CASSSRAGELFF. The CDR3 DNA sequence: TGTGCCAGCAGCTCTCGTGCCGGGGAGCTGTTTTTT. Full variable domain (remainder filled in from reference TRBV7-2 and TRBJ2-2): GAGVSQSPSNKVTEKGKDVELRCDPISGHTALYWYRQSLGQGLEFLIYFQGNSAPDKSGLPSDRFSAERTGGSVSTLTIQRTQQEDSAVYLCASSSRAGELFFGEGSRLTVL.